The present entry profiles one T cell receptor (beta chain) with its context. Its antigen is as yet unknown. This record comes from a study of T cell responses to AZD1222 COVID-19 vaccine. Study results and caveats: Mostly white British, mostly female donors; authors suggested clonal diversity may be underestimated.

The assay was immunoSEQ multiplex PCR, and TCRdb's table has in-frame clones only and misses some. The sample holds under 100,000 clones, roughly 90% seen once. The CDR3 length is 16 residues. Germline-derived CDR1 and CDR2 are MNHEY and SMNVEV (reference sequence). The germline V and J ends were trimmed by 7 bases and 2 bases, with 18 bases remaining between them. V gene TRBV27 combines with J gene TRBJ1-5; D is undetermined. The TCR comes from an adult in good health. The material sequenced was peripheral blood, taken on day 0 of AZD1222 vaccination. The CDR3 region is CASNSRGGSGNQPQHF. CDR3 DNA sequence: TGTGCCAGCAACTCCCGCGGAGGCTCGGGCAATCAGCCCCAGCATTTT.